What follows are 19 T cell receptor beta chains derived from one specimen sequenced in a study of OX40 agonist ivuxolimab in advanced cancers. Generated by immunoSEQ multiplex PCR, the TCRdb table keeps only in-frame clones and is missing some. Counted here are 11,000 or so clones, about 86% occurring once; the ten biggest clones make up around 29%. Sequencing was performed on CD4+ or CD8+ T cells sorted from blood, taken in a trial of the OX40 agonist ivuxolimab. All receptors come from an adult with an advanced solid tumor such as melanoma, head and neck, liver or kidney cancer.

The chain joins TRBV9 to TRBJ2-1, with D possibly being TRBD2 (6 bases). The germline CDR1 and CDR2 sequences are SGDLS and YYNGEE. The CDR3 covers 17 residues. Trimming took 2 bases from V and 5 from J, leaving 20 bases between them. CDR3 DNA: TGTGCCAGCAGCGTGGGCGGGGTAGTGGGAGAGGACAATGAGCAGTTCTTC. Amino acids: CASSVGGVVGEDNEQFF.

CDR3 bases: TGTGCCAGCAGTTCCCTGGACACCTACAATGAGCAGTTCTTC. Residues: CASSSLDTYNEQFF. V and J are TRBV6-5 and TRBJ2-1, with D perhaps TRBD1 (5 bases). The V end lost 4 bases, the J end lost 2 bases, and 9 bases lay between the germline ends. Germline V gives CDR1 MNHEY, CDR2 SVGAGI. This CDR3 is 14 amino acids long.

This clone was recorded once. This chain uses TRBV5-1 with TRBJ2-7, with 7 bases aligning to TRBD1. V shed 4 bases and J 5 bases; nucleotides not matched to a gene: 6. The CDR3 loop spans 13 amino acids. Germline loops: CDR1 SGHRS, CDR2 YFSETQ. The CDR3 loop is CASSAYQGDEQYF. The CDR3 DNA sequence: TGCGCCAGCAGCGCGTACCAGGGGGACGAGCAGTACTTC.

V gene TRBV7-8 combines with J gene TRBJ2-7; D unclear. Germline V gene sequence: CDR1 SGHVS, CDR2 FQNEAQ. CDR3 size: 15 residues. The V and J ends lost 3 bases and 2 bases respectively, with 14 bases between them. The CDR3 DNA is TGTGCCAGCAGCTTTTCCGCAGACCAAGCCTACGAGCAGTACTTC. This codes for CASSFSADQAYEQYF.

This sequence joins TRBV7-7 and TRBJ2-1; possibly TRBD2 for D (6 bases). Germline lookup yields CDR1 SSHAT and CDR2 FNYEAQ (reference sequence). CDR3 length equals 13 residues. Trimming cost V 5 bases and J 7 bases, with 12 bases left between them. The CDR3 sequence: CASSPGTRNEQFF. CDR3 bases: TGTGCCAGCAGCCCCGGGACTCGGAATGAGCAGTTCTTC.

This clone was detected once. The chain couples TRBV11-2 to TRBJ2-7; D is unresolved. Trimming removed 3 bases at V and 4 bases at J, with 1 base between. Germline-derived CDR1 and CDR2 are SGHAT and FQNNGV. The CDR3 consists of 10 residues. The CDR3 is CASSLYEQYF. The CDR3 DNA follows: TGTGCCAGCAGCTTGTACGAGCAGTACTTC.

The chain is built from TRBV7-8 and TRBJ2-5; D is ambiguous. Trimming left V 5 bases short and J 5 bases short, with 9 bases between. Germline CDR1 and CDR2: SGHVS and FQNEAQ. This CDR3 comprises 12 residues. CDR3 loop: CASSPNGETQYF. The CDR3 region has the DNA TGTGCCAGCAGCCCGAACGGGGAGACCCAGTACTTC.

V usage is TRBV7-8 and J usage is TRBJ2-7; D assignment may be TRBD1 or TRBD2 (5 bases each). Germline CDR1 reads SGHVS; CDR2 reads FQNEAQ. V lost 1 base, J lost 0 bases, and 10 bases lay in between. The CDR3 consists of 15 residues. CDR3 bases: TGTGCCAGCAGCTTAGGGGGGAGTATCTCCTACGAGCAGTACTTC. As protein: CASSLGGSISYEQYF.

Concerning this clone itself: Other DNA sequences in this specimen translate into the identical CDR3. The chain recombines TRBV6-5 with TRBJ2-3; TRBD2 matches at 7 bases. Germline V CDR1 and CDR2: MNHEY, SVGAGI. V lost 2 bases to trimming and J lost 5 bases; unmatched junction nucleotides: 4. The CDR3 covers 14 residues. DNA of the CDR3: TGTGCCAGCAGTTACGGTGGGAGGGGAGATACGCAGTATTTT. Translation: CASSYGGRGDTQYF.

The chain employs TRBV23-1 and TRBJ2-7; D may be TRBD1 (5 bases). TRBV23-1 is designated an ORF whose function remains uncertain. The V end was cut by 6 bases, the J end by 6 bases, with 21 bases between. The CDR3 sequence is 15 residues long. The CDR3 here is CASRRTCNTTSEQYF. In DNA form, the CDR3 reads TGCGCCAGCAGGCGGACATGTAACACTACGAGCGAGCAGTACTTC.

This chain uses TRBV2 with TRBJ2-5; a weak D match, TRBD1 (5 bases). V dropped 4 bases and J dropped 2 bases, with 11 bases sitting between them. The CDR3 contains 14 residues. Germline V gene sequence: CDR1 SNHLY, CDR2 FYNNEI. The CDR3 DNA reads TGTGCCAGCAGTGTGGGGCTGACTCAAGAGACCCAGTACTTC. Its translation: CASSVGLTQETQYF.

The J gene is TRBJ2-3, the V gene TRBV9; no clear D gene. From germline, CDR1 is SGDLS and CDR2 YYNGEE. There are 14 residues in the CDR3. V lost 3 bases to trimming and J lost 0 bases, with 8 bases between them. CDR3 sequence reads: CASSGARSTDTQYF. CDR3 DNA: TGTGCCAGCAGCGGGGCGCGGAGCACAGATACGCAGTATTTT.

This clone has just one count. The sample contains more than one DNA sequence encoding this CDR3. V usage is TRBV7-2 and J usage is TRBJ2-3; 8 bases are shared with TRBD2. CDR1 and CDR2 from the germline V gene are SGHTA and FQGNSA. Trimming took 2 bases from V and 6 from J; bases not matched to a gene: 7. There are 15 residues in the CDR3. Here the CDR3 DNA reads TGTGCCAGCAGCTTACGGGGGGGGGCGGGGGATACGCAGTATTTT. Translation: CASSLRGGAGDTQYF.

This chain connects TRBV11-2 to TRBJ2-3; the match to TRBD1 covers 7 bases. This CDR3 is built from 17 residues. The V segment lost 2 bases and the J segment 2 bases; nucleotides outside the gene matches: 10. Germline-derived CDR1 and CDR2 are SGHAT and FQNNGV. The CDR3 bases are TGTGCCAGCAGCTTACCCGGGACAGATATTAACACAGATACGCAGTATTTT. Its translation: CASSLPGTDINTDTQYF.

The chain employs TRBV30 and TRBJ1-2; D is uncertain. The germline V gene encodes CDR1 GTSNPN and CDR2 SVGIG (reference sequence). This CDR3 comprises 14 residues. Trimming cost V 2 bases and J 2 bases, with 12 bases left between them. CDR3 nucleotides: TGTGCCTGGAGTTCTGGAGAGTACAACTATGGCTACACCTTC. Its translation is CAWSSGEYNYGYTF.

V and J are TRBV6-6 and TRBJ2-5; D unresolved. CDR1 is MNHNY, CDR2 SVGAGI, per germline (reference sequence). V was clipped by 6 bases and J by 0 bases, with 17 bases between them. The CDR3 is made up of 16 amino acids. The CDR3 protein is CASRNRASPYQETQYF. In DNA form, the CDR3 reads TGTGCCAGCAGAAACCGGGCTAGTCCGTACCAAGAGACCCAGTACTTC.

The V and J genes are TRBV4-1 and TRBJ2-1; 13 bases are shared with TRBD2. CDR3 length equals 21 residues. Germline V gene lookup returns CDR1 MGHRA and CDR2 YSYEKL. J lost 4 bases, V lost 4 bases, and 19 bases had no gene match. The CDR3 DNA reads TGCGCCAGCAGCCCAAAGATGTGGACTAGCGGGGGAGCCGATCCGTACAATGAGCAGTTCTTC. Protein sequence: CASSPKMWTSGGADPYNEQFF.

This clone came up a few times. J is TRBJ2-7 and V is TRBV29-1; D perhaps matches TRBD1 (5 bases). V lost 4 bases to trimming and J lost 5 bases, with 9 bases between them. Looked up from germline, CDR1 is SQVTM and CDR2 is ANQGSEA. This CDR3 comprises 11 residues. In DNA form, the CDR3 reads TGCAGCGTTGTACCAGGGAACGAGCAGTACTTC. Translating gives CSVVPGNEQYF.

This chain uses TRBV9 with TRBJ2-7; 13 positions agree with TRBD2. V trimming: 0 bases; J trimming: 1 base; junction bases outside the gene matches: 13. This CDR3 region has 20 residues. CDR1 is SGDLS, CDR2 YYNGEE, per germline. The CDR3: CASSVAPGGLAGEESYEQYF. CDR3 nucleotides: TGTGCCAGCAGCGTAGCACCGGGCGGACTAGCGGGAGAGGAGTCCTACGAGCAGTACTTC. The full variable domain, completed using reference TRBV9 and TRBJ2-7, is DSGVTQTPKHLITATGQRVTLRCSPRSGDLSVYWYQQSLDQGLQFLIQYYNGEERAKGNILERFSAQQFPDLHSELNLSSLELGDSALYFCASSVAPGGLAGEESYEQYFGPGTRLTVT.